This T cell receptor (beta chain) was profiled in a study of T cells after posttransplantation cyclophosphamide. From germline, CDR1 is SGHRS and CDR2 YFSETQ. CDR3 length: 13 residues. Trimming shortened V by 2 bases and J by 11 bases, and 14 bases separated the two germline ends. The data were produced by immunoSEQ multiplex PCR, yet TCRdb's version contains in-frame clones alone and is incomplete. In total the sample includes tens of thousands of clones, none of them seen once. Findings and limits, study-wide: Donor CD8+ memory clones often dominated recipient blood repertoires at later times.

This clone has at least ten counts. Antigen: not known. This chain joins TRBV5-1 and TRBJ2-4; a weak D match, TRBD2 (6 bases). This sequence originates from a man aged 50 or older in good health, CMV-negative, and a related stem cell transplant donor. Sequencing input: PBMCs. The CDR3 bases are TGCGCCAGCAGCTTAGTGCCGGCGGGGTTTCAGTACTTC. Its protein product is CASSLVPAGFQYF.